This T cell receptor (beta chain) was recorded in a study of blood T cell repertoires in COVID-19. The overall study: COVID-19 samples from acute and convalescent phases originated in the United States, Italy and Spain. T cells, B-cell-depleted T cells, or PBMCs supplied cDNA or gDNA.

As originally analysed: Nucleated cell number was recorded as an estimate derived from reference gene primer amplification. TCRdb's table, derived via immunoSEQ multiplex PCR, lists solely in-frame clones and lacks some. Clonal size and the V and J genes are those of that table, whereas D and trimming came from the DNA. The profile shows more than 200,000 clones, less than 90% of them singletons. Germline V gives CDR1 SGHDT, CDR2 YYEEEE. This CDR3 spans 12 amino acids. The V end was cut by 0 bases, the J end by 10 bases, with 10 bases between. The V call is TRBV5-6, the J call TRBJ1-1, with D possibly being TRBD1 (5 bases). Sequenced material: peripheral blood. The origin of this receptor is a man aged 25-45 years with active or convalescent COVID-19. The CDR3 protein is CASSLGPGLAFF. As DNA, the CDR3 is TGTGCCAGCAGCTTGGGACCAGGGTTAGCTTTCTTT.